The T cell receptor beta chain under discussion was sequenced for a study of Ad26.COV2.S vaccination and SARS-CoV-2 variants. Study in general: Enrolled in COV1001, the donor was in the Ad26.COV2.S trial arm, which received the vaccine. Findings of the study overall: Substantial breadth was reported for post-vaccination spike-specific CD8+ and CD4+ T cells.

A remark on this clone: The antigen is not known.

Assay used: immunoSEQ multiplex PCR; TCRdb lists only in-frame clones, some missing. The sample lists approximately 300,000 clones, around 84% seen once, with 1.5% to 2.5% in the top ten. The CDR3 runs to 15 residues. V was clipped by 4 bases and J by 4 bases, with 14 bases between them. Germline assignment: CDR1 LGHDT and CDR2 YNNKEL (reference sequence). Treatment noted: 19 received Ad26.COV2.S at low or high dose, single or two shots; about five received placebo; per-sample allocation not given. Sampling happened 63 days after the first vaccine or placebo injection. A Boston donor was an adult aged 18-55 years.

The TCR sequence derives from a person aged 18-60 years who received the Ad26.COV2.S COVID-19 vaccine or a placebo. The starting material was peripheral blood, obtained in a trial of Ad26.COV2.S vaccine versus placebo. The chain recombines TRBV3-1 (or the pseudogene TRBV3-2) with TRBJ1-3; D perhaps matches TRBD1 (6 bases). The CDR3 DNA is TGTGCCAGCAGCCCCCTGTACGGGGGCGGAAACACCATATATTTT. Its protein product is CASSPLYGGGNTIYF.